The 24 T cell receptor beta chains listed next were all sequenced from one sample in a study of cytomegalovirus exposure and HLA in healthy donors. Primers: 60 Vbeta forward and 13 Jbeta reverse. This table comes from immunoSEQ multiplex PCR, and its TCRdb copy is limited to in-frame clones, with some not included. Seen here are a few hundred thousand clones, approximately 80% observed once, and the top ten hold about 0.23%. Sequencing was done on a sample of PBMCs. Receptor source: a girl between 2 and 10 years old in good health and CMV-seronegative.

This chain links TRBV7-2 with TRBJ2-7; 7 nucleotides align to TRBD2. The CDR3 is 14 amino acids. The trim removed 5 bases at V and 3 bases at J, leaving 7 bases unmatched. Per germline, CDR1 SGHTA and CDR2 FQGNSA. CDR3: CASSADGGNYEQYF. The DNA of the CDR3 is TGTGCCAGCAGCGCGGACGGGGGGAACTACGAGCAGTACTTC.

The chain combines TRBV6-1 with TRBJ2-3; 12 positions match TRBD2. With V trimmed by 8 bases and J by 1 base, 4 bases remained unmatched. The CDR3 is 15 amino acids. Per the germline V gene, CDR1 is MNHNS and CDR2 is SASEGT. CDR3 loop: CASWGLAGGTDTQYF. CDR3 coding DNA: TGTGCCAGCTGGGGACTAGCGGGCGGCACAGATACGCAGTATTTT.

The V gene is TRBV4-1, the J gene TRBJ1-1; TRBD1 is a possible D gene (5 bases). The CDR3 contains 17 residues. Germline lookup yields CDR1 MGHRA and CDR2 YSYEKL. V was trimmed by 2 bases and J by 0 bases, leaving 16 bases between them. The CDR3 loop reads CASSQPDRVIMNTEAFF. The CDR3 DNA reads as TGCGCCAGCAGCCAACCAGACAGAGTTATAATGAACACTGAAGCTTTCTTT.

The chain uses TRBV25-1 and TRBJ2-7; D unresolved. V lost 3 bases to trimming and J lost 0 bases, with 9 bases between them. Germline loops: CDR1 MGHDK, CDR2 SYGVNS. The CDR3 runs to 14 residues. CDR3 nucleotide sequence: TGTGCCAGCAGTGACGAGTTAAGCTCCTACGAGCAGTACTTC. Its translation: CASSDELSSYEQYF.

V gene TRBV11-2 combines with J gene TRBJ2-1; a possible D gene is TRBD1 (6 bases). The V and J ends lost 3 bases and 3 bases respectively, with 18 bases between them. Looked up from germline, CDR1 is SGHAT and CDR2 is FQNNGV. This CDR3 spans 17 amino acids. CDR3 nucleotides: TGTGCCAGCAGCTTGTCAATACAGGGAAACTACTACAATGAGCAGTTCTTC. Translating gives CASSLSIQGNYYNEQFF.

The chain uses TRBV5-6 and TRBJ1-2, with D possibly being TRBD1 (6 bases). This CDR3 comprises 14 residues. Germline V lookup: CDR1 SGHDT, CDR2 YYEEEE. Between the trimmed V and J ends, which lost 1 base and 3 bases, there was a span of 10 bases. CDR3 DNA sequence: TGTGCCAGCAGCTTGACAGGGTTCGACTATGGCTACACCTTC. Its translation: CASSLTGFDYGYTF. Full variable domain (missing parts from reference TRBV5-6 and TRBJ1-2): DAGVTQSPTHLIKTRGQQVTLRCSPKSGHDTVSWYQQALGQGPQFIFQYYEEEERQRGNFPDRFSGHQFPNYSSELNVNALLLGDSALYLCASSLTGFDYGYTFGSGTRLTVV.

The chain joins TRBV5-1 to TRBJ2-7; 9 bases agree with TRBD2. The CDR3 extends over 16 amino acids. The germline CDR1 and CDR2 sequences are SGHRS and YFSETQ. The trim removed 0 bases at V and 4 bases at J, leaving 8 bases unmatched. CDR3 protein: CASSLDPGGGAYEQYF. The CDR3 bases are TGCGCCAGCAGCTTGGATCCGGGCGGGGGGGCTTACGAGCAGTACTTC.

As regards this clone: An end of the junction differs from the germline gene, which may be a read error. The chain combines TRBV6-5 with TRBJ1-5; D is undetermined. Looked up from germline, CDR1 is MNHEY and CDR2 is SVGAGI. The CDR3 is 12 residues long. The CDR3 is CASGRVNQPRHF. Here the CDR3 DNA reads TGTGCCAGCGGGAGAGTCAATCAGCCCCGGCATTTT.

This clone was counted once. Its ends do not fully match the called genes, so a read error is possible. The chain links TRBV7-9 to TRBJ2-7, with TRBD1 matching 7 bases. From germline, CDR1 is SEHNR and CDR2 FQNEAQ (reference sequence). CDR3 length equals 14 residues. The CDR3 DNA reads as TGTTCCAGCAGGTCTACGACAGGGTGGGGAGAGCAGTACTTC. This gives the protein CSSRSTTGWGEQYF.

CDR3 loop: CASSLSGSGEQPQHF. The CDR3 region has the DNA TGCGCCAGCAGCCTCTCGGGGTCAGGGGAACAGCCCCAGCATTTT. The chain carries TRBV4-1 and TRBJ1-5, with a possible D match to TRBD1 (6 bases). Looked up from germline, CDR1 is MGHRA and CDR2 is YSYEKL. This CDR3 is 15 amino acids long. V dropped 4 bases and J dropped 7 bases, with 17 bases sitting between them.

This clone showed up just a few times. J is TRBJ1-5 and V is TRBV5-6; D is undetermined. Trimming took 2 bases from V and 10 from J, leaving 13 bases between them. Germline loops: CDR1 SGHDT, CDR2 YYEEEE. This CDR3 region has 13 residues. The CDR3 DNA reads TGTGCCAGCAGCTTTGCGGCCGGGGAACCCCAGCATTTT. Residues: CASSFAAGEPQHF.

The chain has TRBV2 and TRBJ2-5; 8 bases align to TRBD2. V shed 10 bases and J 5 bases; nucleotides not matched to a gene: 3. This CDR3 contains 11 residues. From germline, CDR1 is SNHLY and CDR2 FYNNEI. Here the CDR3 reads CAMSGGETQYF. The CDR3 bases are TGTGCCATGTCGGGGGGGGAGACCCAGTACTTC. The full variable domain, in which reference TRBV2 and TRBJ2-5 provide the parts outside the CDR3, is EPEVTQTPSHQVTQMGQEVILRCVPISNHLYFYWYRQILGQKVEFLVSFYNNEISEKSEIFDDQFSVERPDGSNFTLKIRSTKLEDSAMYFCAMSGGETQYFGPGTRLLVL.

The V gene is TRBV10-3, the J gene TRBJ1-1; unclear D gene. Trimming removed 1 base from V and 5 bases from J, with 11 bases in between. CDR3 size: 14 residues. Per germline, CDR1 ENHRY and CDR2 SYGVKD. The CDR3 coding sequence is TGTGCCATCAGTGAGTTTCCGGGGTGGACTGAAGCTTTCTTT. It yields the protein CAISEFPGWTEAFF.

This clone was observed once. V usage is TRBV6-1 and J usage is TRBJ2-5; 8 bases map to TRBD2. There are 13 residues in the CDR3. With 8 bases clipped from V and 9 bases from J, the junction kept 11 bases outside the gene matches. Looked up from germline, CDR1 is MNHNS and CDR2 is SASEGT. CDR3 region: CASPPLGRGAQYF. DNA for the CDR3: TGTGCCAGCCCACCCTTAGGGCGGGGGGCCCAGTACTTC.

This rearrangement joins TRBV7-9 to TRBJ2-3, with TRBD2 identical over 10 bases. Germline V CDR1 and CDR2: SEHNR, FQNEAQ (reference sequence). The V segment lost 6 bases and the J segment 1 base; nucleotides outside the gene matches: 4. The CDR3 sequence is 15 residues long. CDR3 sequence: CASRRLAGGTDTQYF. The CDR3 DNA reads TGTGCCAGCAGACGTCTAGCGGGGGGCACAGATACGCAGTATTTT.

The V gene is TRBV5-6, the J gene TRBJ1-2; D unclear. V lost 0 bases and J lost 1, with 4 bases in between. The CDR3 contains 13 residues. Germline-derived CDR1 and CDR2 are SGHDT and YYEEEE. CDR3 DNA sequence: TGTGCCAGCAGCTTGGACAATAACTATGGCTACACCTTC. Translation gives CASSLDNNYGYTF.

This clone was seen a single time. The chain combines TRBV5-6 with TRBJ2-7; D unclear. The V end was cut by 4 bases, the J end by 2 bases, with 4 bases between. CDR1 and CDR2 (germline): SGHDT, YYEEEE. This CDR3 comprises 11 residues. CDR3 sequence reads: CASSVTYEQYF. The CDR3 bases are TGTGCCAGCAGCGTCACCTACGAGCAGTACTTC.

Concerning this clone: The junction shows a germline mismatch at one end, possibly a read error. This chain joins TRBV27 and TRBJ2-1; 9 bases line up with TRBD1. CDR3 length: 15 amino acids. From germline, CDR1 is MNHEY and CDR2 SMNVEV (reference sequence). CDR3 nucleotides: TGTGCCAGTTCCCTAACAGGGGGCTGGTACATTGAGCAGTTCTTC. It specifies CASSLTGGWYIEQFF.

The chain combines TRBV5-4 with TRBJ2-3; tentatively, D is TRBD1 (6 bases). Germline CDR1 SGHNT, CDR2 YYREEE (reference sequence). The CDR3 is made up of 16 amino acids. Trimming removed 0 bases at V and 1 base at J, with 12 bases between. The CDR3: CASSLVGAGGTDTQYF. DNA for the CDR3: TGTGCCAGCAGCTTGGTTGGGGCAGGGGGCACAGATACGCAGTATTTT. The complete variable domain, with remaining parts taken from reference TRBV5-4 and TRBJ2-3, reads ETGVTQSPTHLIKTRGQQVTLRCSSQSGHNTVSWYQQALGQGPQFIFQYYREEENGRGNFPPRFSGLQFPNYSSELNVNALELDDSALYLCASSLVGAGGTDTQYFGPGTRLTVL.

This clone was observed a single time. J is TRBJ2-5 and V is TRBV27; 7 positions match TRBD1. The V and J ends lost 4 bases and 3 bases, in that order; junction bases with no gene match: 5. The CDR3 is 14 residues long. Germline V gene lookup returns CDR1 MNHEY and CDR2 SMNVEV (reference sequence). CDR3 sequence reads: CASSWSGQEETQYF. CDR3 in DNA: TGTGCCAGCAGTTGGTCAGGACAGGAAGAGACCCAGTACTTC.

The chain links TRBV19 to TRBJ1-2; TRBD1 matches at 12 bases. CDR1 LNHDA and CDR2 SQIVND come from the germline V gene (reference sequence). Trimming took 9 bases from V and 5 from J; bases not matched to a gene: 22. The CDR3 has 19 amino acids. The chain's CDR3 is CASFQAPGQGAISKYGYTF. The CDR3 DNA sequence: TGTGCCAGCTTCCAAGCACCGGGACAGGGGGCGATAAGTAAATATGGCTACACCTTC.

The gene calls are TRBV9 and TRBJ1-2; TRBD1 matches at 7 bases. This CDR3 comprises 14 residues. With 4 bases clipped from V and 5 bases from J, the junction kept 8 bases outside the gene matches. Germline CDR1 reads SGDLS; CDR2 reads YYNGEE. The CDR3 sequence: CASSPRQGGYGYTF. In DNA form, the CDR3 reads TGTGCCAGCAGCCCCCGACAGGGAGGATATGGCTACACCTTC.

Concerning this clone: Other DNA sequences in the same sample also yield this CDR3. The CDR3 sequence: CASSATGSGNTIYF. DNA of the CDR3: TGTGCCAGCAGCGCCACAGGGAGCGGAAACACCATATATTTT. The genes are TRBV9 and TRBJ1-3; D may be TRBD1 (6 bases). CDR1 and CDR2 (germline): SGDLS, YYNGEE. Trimming removed 3 bases at V and 4 bases at J, with 11 bases between. The CDR3 covers 14 residues.

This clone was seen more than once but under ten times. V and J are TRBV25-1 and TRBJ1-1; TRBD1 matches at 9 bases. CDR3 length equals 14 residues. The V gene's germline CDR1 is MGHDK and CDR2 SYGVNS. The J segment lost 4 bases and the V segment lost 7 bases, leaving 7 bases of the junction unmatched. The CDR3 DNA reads TGTGCCAGCACTGGGGACAGGGCCGGCACTGAAGCTTTCTTT. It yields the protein CASTGDRAGTEAFF.